These 20 T cell receptor beta chains were all obtained from the same sample, sequenced in a study of early T cells in non-severe SARS-CoV-2 infection. TCRdb processed the 5' RACE reads anew with MiXCR; each CDR3 protein has one entry. The sample shows 70,000 or so distinct CDR3 sequences, about an eighth of them seen only once. The sequenced sample was whole blood. Receptors originate from an adult who was a healthcare worker with PCR-confirmed SARS-CoV-2 infection or an uninfected control (not recorded which).

This clonotype has only a few counts. This rearrangement joins TRBV6-1 to TRBJ2-6; D unresolved. Trimming removed 1 base at V and 4 bases at J, with 8 bases between. The CDR3 length is 15 residues. Germline V gene lookup returns CDR1 MNHNS and CDR2 SASEGT. CDR3 region: CASSEGRSGANVLTF. Written as DNA, the CDR3 is TGTGCCAGCAGTGAAGGGCGGTCCGGGGCCAACGTCCTGACTTTC.

The sample holds a few counts of this clonotype. The CDR3 loop is CAWSRWGELGDTQYF. The CDR3 DNA reads TGTGCCTGGAGTAGGTGGGGAGAGTTGGGCGATACGCAGTATTTT. The rearrangement joins TRBV30 to TRBJ2-3; tentatively, D is TRBD2 (5 bases). The CDR3 runs 15 residues. V lost 2 bases to trimming and J lost 6 bases, with 18 bases between them. Germline loops: CDR1 GTSNPN, CDR2 SVGIG (reference sequence).

This sequence joins TRBV10-3 and TRBJ1-6; D not resolved. V gave up 4 bases and J gave up 10 bases, with 17 bases separating them. This CDR3 is built from 15 residues. Germline assignment: CDR1 ENHRY and CDR2 SYGVKD. CDR3 coding DNA: TGTGCCATCAGTGGGACCGCGTCTGAGGGCTCACCCCTCCACTTT. This gives the protein CAISGTASEGSPLHF.

The rearrangement links TRBV6-2 or TRBV6-3 to TRBJ2-7, with TRBD1 as a possible D gene (6 bases). V lost 2 bases to trimming and J lost 4 bases, with 15 bases between them. CDR1 and CDR2 (germline): MNHEY, SVGEGT. This CDR3 has 15 amino acids. The CDR3 loop is CASSYPQGLSYEQYF. The CDR3 DNA is TGTGCCAGCAGTTACCCCCAGGGGCTGTCGTACGAGCAGTACTTC.

This clonotype was detected only a few times. The chain uses TRBV7-8 and TRBJ2-3; the D call may be TRBD1 or TRBD2 (6 bases each). V lost 3 bases, J lost 6 bases, and 16 bases lay in between. Germline CDR1 is SGHVS and CDR2 is FQNEAQ. The CDR3 is 15 amino acids. The DNA for the CDR3 is TGTGCCAGCAGCTTGTGGTTGGGGGGCCGGGATACGCAGTATTTT. Translating it yields CASSLWLGGRDTQYF.

This clonotype was observed a few times. The rearrangement links TRBV20-1 to TRBJ1-5; D uncertain. The ends were cut back, 3 bases at V and 9 bases at J, with 15 bases in the middle. CDR1 and CDR2 (germline): DFQATT, SNEGSKA (reference sequence). The CDR3 is made up of 13 amino acids. The CDR3 DNA reads TGCAGTGCTAGTAAAAGCGGTATTGCGCCCCAGCATTTT. Its translation is CSASKSGIAPQHF.

This clonotype was observed a handful of times. V is TRBV3-1 and J is TRBJ1-1, with 7 bases that match TRBD1. The CDR3 length is 12 residues. J gave up 10 bases and V 6 bases, and 8 bases lay outside the gene matches. CDR1 LGHDT and CDR2 YNNKEL come from the germline V gene (reference sequence). The DNA for the CDR3 is TGTGCCAGCAGTAAGCAACAGGGGTCAGCTTTCTTT. Translating it yields CASSKQQGSAFF.

This clonotype was counted at least ten times. The chain is built from TRBV7-9 and TRBJ2-7, with 11 nucleotides matching TRBD2. This CDR3 is built from 17 residues. The germline gives CDR1 SEHNR, CDR2 FQNEAQ (reference sequence). Trimming at V came to 5 bases and at J to 2 bases, leaving 11 bases not matched to a gene. The CDR3 here is CASSKTTALAGAYEQYF. CDR3 DNA sequence: TGTGCCAGCAGCAAAACCACCGCACTAGCGGGGGCCTACGAGCAGTACTTC.

This clonotype was seen only a few times. The rearrangement links TRBV29-1 to TRBJ2-7, with TRBD1 matching 7 bases. V shed 7 bases, J shed 6 bases, and the junction held 12 bases outside the gene matches. This CDR3 spans 13 amino acids. Per the germline V gene, CDR1 is SQVTM and CDR2 is ANQGSEA. CDR3 loop: CSATGAELGEQYF. The CDR3 bases are TGCAGCGCAACAGGGGCGGAACTCGGCGAGCAGTACTTC.

This clonotype was seen a few times. The gene calls are TRBV28 and TRBJ1-2; D gene unclear. The CDR3 runs 13 residues. V was pared by 4 bases and J by 7 bases, with 13 bases between. Germline V CDR1 and CDR2: MDHEN, SYDVKM. The CDR3 is CASSSNLRSGYTF. The CDR3, as DNA: TGTGCCAGCAGTTCTAACCTCAGAAGTGGCTACACCTTC.

The gene calls are TRBV3-2 and TRBJ1-6; the table calls TRBD1, which could not be checked here. TRBV3-2 is recorded as a pseudogene. The CDR3 extends over 13 amino acids. CDR3: CASSQGDSRNLHF. The CDR3 region has the DNA TGTGCCAGCAGCCAAGGAGACAGCCGGAACCTCCACTTT.

V usage is TRBV3-1 and J usage is TRBJ1-1; D is possibly TRBD1 (5 bases). This CDR3 contains 13 residues. Germline-derived CDR1 and CDR2 are LGHDT and YNNKEL (reference sequence). Trimming stripped 4 bases from V and 8 bases from J, with 14 bases between. The CDR3 is CASSRRGGGEAFF. The DNA of the CDR3 is TGTGCCAGCAGCCGCCGCGGGGGAGGCGAAGCTTTCTTT.

This clonotype was detected ten times or more. The chain uses TRBV11-2 and TRBJ2-7, with 9 bases identical to TRBD1. Trimming cost V 3 bases and J 5 bases; bases outside gene matches: 8. The CDR3 has 15 residues. The germline V gene encodes CDR1 SGHAT and CDR2 FQNNGV. CDR3: CASSLGRDRAHEQYF. CDR3 nucleotide sequence: TGTGCCAGCAGCTTGGGCCGGGACAGGGCCCACGAGCAGTACTTC. The variable domain in full, with the rest retrieved from reference TRBV11-2 and TRBJ2-7, is EAGVAQSPRYKIIEKRQSVAFWCNPISGHATLYWYQQILGQGPKLLIQFQNNGVVDDSQLPKDRFSAERLKGVDSTLKIQPAKLEDSAVYLCASSLGRDRAHEQYFGPGTRLTVT.

In this sample, this clonotype turned up a few times. The rearrangement uses TRBV28 and TRBJ1-3, with a tentative D call TRBD1 (5 bases). From germline, CDR1 is MDHEN and CDR2 SYDVKM. V lost 4 bases and J lost 0, with 16 bases in between. The CDR3 is 17 residues long. CDR3 nucleotides: TGTGCCAGCAGTTCCACCACTACCGGGGGCTCTGGAAACACCATATATTTT. Protein sequence: CASSSTTTGGSGNTIYF.

A few counts support this clonotype. V gene TRBV2 combines with J gene TRBJ2-3, with 7 bases matching TRBD2. CDR3 length: 17 residues. Germline V gene data show CDR1 as SNHLY and CDR2 as FYNNEI. The trim removed 3 bases at V and 3 bases at J, leaving 12 bases unmatched. The CDR3 DNA follows: TGTGCCAGCAGTGATCCCAAAGCGAGGGGAGGGACAGATACGCAGTATTTT. It is translated as CASSDPKARGGTDTQYF. The variable domain in full, completed from reference TRBV2 and TRBJ2-3, reads EPEVTQTPSHQVTQMGQEVILRCVPISNHLYFYWYRQILGQKVEFLVSFYNNEISEKSEIFDDQFSVERPDGSNFTLKIRSTKLEDSAMYFCASSDPKARGGTDTQYFGPGTRLTVL.

This clonotype was seen many times. The chain carries TRBV6-6 and TRBJ2-7; TRBD1 or TRBD2 may be the D gene (5 bases each). The germline V and J ends were trimmed by 2 bases and 1 base, with 9 bases remaining between them. CDR3 size: 14 residues. In germline, CDR1 is MNHNY, CDR2 SVGAGI (reference sequence). The CDR3, as DNA: TGTGCCAGCAGTTACGGGGGAAGGTCCTACGAGCAGTACTTC. Translating gives CASSYGGRSYEQYF.

This chain joins TRBV5-4 and TRBJ1-1, with D hard to call. V was trimmed by 2 bases and J by 1 base, leaving 9 bases between them. The germline CDR1 and CDR2 sequences are SGHNT and YYREEE (reference sequence). The CDR3 is 14 amino acids. The chain's CDR3 is CASSLVRGNTEAFF. The CDR3 DNA follows: TGTGCCAGCAGCTTAGTTCGGGGGAACACTGAAGCTTTCTTT. The variable domain in full, with the rest retrieved from reference TRBV5-4 and TRBJ1-1, is ETGVTQSPTHLIKTRGQQVTLRCSSQSGHNTVSWYQQALGQGPQFIFQYYREEENGRGNFPPRFSGLQFPNYSSELNVNALELDDSALYLCASSLVRGNTEAFFGQGTRLTVV.

V is TRBV6-1 and J is TRBJ1-4; 8 bases line up with TRBD1. Looked up from germline, CDR1 is MNHNS and CDR2 is SASEGT. The CDR3 is made up of 16 amino acids. The ends lost 2 bases at V and 6 bases at J; junction bases unmatched: 8. The chain's CDR3 is CASSETDGTGDEKLFF. For the CDR3, the DNA is TGTGCCAGCAGTGAAACGGACGGGACAGGTGATGAAAAACTGTTTTTT.

This rearrangement joins TRBV12-3 or TRBV12-4 to TRBJ2-3; 10 bases fit TRBD2. With V trimmed by 6 bases and J by 9 bases, 6 bases remained unmatched. The CDR3 sequence is 13 residues long. CDR3 amino acids: CASRASSGGTQYF. In nucleotides, the CDR3 is TGTGCCAGCAGAGCCTCTAGCGGGGGCACGCAGTATTTT.

In its sample, this clonotype was seen many times. This chain joins TRBV29-1 and TRBJ1-3, with TRBD1 matching 7 bases. The CDR3 length is 13 residues. In germline, CDR1 is SQVTM, CDR2 ANQGSEA. J was trimmed by 2 bases and V by 7 bases; bases with no gene match: 5. CDR3 in DNA: TGCAGCGCCCCCGGACAGGCTGGAAACACCATATATTTT. This gives the protein CSAPGQAGNTIYF.